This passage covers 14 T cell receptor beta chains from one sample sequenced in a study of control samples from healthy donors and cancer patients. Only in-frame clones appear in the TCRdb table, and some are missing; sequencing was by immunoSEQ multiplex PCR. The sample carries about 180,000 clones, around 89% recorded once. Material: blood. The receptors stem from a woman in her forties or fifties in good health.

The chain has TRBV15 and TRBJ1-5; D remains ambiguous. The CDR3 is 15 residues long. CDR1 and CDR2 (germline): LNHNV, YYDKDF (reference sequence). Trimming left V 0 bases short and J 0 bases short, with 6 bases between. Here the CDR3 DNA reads TGTGCCACCAGCAGAGATCGGATTAGCAATCAGCCCCAGCATTTT. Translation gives CATSRDRISNQPQHF.

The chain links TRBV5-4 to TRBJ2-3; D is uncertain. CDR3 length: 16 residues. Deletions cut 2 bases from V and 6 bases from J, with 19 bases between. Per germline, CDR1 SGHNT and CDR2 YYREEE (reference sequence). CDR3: CASSFFLEPMADTQYF. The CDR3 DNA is TGTGCCAGCAGCTTTTTCCTAGAACCCATGGCGGATACGCAGTATTTT.

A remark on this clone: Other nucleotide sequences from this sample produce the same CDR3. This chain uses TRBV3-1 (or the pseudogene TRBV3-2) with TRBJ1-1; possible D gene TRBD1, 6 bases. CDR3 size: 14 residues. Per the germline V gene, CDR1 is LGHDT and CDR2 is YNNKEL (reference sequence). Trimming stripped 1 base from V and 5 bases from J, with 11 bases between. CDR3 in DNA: TGTGCCAGCAGCCAAGCACAGGGCCGGACTGAAGCTTTCTTT. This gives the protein CASSQAQGRTEAFF.

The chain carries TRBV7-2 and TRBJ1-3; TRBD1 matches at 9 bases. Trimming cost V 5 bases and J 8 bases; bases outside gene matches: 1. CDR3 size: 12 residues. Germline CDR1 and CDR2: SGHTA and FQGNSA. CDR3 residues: CASSRQGDTIYF. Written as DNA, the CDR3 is TGTGCCAGCAGCAGACAGGGGGACACCATATATTTT.

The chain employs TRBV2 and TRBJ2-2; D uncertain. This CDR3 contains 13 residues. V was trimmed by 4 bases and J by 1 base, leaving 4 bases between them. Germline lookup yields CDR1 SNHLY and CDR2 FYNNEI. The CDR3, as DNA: TGTGCCAGCAGTGCCTTGAACACCGGGGAGCTGTTTTTT. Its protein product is CASSALNTGELFF. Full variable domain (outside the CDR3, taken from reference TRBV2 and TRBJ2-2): EPEVTQTPSHQVTQMGQEVILRCVPISNHLYFYWYRQILGQKVEFLVSFYNNEISEKSEIFDDQFSVERPDGSNFTLKIRSTKLEDSAMYFCASSALNTGELFFGEGSRLTVL.

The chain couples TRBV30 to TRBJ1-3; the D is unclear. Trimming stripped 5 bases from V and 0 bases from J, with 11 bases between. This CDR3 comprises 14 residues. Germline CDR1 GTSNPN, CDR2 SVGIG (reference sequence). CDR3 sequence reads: CAWGGLLSGNTIYF. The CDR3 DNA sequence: TGTGCCTGGGGAGGTCTACTCTCTGGAAACACCATATATTTT.

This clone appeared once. This chain's CDR3 is CASSPPVAGGGTQYF. The CDR3 DNA is TGTGCCAGCAGCCCTCCCGTAGCGGGGGGAGGGACGCAGTATTTT. The rearrangement joins TRBV5-4 to TRBJ2-3; TRBD2 matches 10 bases. The CDR3 runs to 15 residues. CDR1 and CDR2 from the germline V gene are SGHNT and YYREEE (reference sequence). With 4 bases clipped from V and 9 bases from J, the junction kept 11 bases outside the gene matches.

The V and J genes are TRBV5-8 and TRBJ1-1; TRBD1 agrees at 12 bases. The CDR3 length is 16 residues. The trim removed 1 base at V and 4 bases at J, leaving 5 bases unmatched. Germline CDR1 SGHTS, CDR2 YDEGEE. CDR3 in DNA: TGTGCCAGCAGCTTGCCGGGACAGGGGGCCGTCACTGAAGCTTTCTTT. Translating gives CASSLPGQGAVTEAFF. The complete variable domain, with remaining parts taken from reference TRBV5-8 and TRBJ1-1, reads EAGVTQSPTHLIKTRGQQATLRCSPISGHTSVYWYQQALGLGLQFLLWYDEGEERNRGNFPPRFSGRQFPNYSSELNVNALELEDSALYLCASSLPGQGAVTEAFFGQGTRLTVV.

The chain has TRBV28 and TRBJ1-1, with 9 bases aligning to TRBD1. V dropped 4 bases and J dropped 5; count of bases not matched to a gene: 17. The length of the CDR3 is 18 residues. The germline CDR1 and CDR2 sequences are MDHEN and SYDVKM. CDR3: CASSSHSPDRGRGTEAFF. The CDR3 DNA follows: TGTGCCAGCAGTTCCCATTCCCCGGACAGGGGCAGGGGAACTGAAGCTTTCTTT.

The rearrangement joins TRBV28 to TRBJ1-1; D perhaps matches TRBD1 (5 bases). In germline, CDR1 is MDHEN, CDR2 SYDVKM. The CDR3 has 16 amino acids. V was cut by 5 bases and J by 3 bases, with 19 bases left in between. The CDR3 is CASSAPFQGLDTEAFF. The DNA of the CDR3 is TGTGCCAGCAGTGCCCCCTTCCAGGGCCTTGACACTGAAGCTTTCTTT. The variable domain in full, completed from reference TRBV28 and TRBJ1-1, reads DVKVTQSSRYLVKRTGEKVFLECVQDMDHENMFWYRQDPGLGLRLIYFSYDVKMKEKGDIPEGYSVSREKKERFSLILESASTNQTSMYLCASSAPFQGLDTEAFFGQGTRLTVV.

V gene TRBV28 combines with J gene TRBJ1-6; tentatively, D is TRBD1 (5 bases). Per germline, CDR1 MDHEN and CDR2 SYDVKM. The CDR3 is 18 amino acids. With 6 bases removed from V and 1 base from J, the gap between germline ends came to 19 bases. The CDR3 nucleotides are TGTGCCAGCAGGGTTCCTTGGGGGGGAAGGTCCTATAATTCACCCCTCCACTTT. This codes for CASRVPWGGRSYNSPLHF.

The DNA of the CDR3 is TGTGCCAGCACTGAGCGTAGCTCCTACAATGAGCAGTTCTTC. It encodes CASTERSSYNEQFF. This chain joins TRBV6-6 and TRBJ2-1, with D hard to call. This CDR3 is 14 amino acids long. V was cut by 7 bases and J by 0 bases, with 10 bases left in between. Looked up from germline, CDR1 is MNHNY and CDR2 is SVGAGI (reference sequence).

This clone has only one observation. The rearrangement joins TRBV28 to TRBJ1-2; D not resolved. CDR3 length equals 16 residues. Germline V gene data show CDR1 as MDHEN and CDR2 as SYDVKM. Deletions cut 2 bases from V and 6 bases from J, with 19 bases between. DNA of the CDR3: TGTGCCAGCAGTTTACTGGAGCGACGGAGATCAGATGGCTACACCTTC. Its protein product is CASSLLERRRSDGYTF.

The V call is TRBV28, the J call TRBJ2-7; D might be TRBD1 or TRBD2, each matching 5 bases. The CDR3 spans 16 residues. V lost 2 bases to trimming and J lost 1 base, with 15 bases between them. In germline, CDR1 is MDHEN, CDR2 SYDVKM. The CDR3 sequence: CASSLTPGTLSYEQYF. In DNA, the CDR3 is TGTGCCAGCAGTTTAACCCCCGGGACGTTGTCCTACGAGCAGTACTTC.